This T cell receptor beta chain was retrieved from a study of Tregs in tolerant kidney transplant recipients. On this clone itself: Its antigen is currently unknown.

The CDR3 totals 12 residues. Germline values: CDR1 SGHNT, CDR2 YENEEA. The ends were cut back, 5 bases at V and 8 bases at J, with 10 bases in the middle. Sequencing used immunoSEQ multiplex PCR; TCRdb keeps in-frame clones, though not all of them. The data contain under 45,000 clones, roughly 95% of them seen just once; the ten biggest clones take up 0.37%. This clonotype was sampled from a human donor in good health. The J gene is TRBJ2-1, the V gene TRBV11-3, with D possibly TRBD1 on 6 matching bases. Specimen: Tregs from blood cultured with allogeneic cells. The DNA for the CDR3 is TGTGCCAGCAGCGAACAGGGTTATGAGCAGTTCTTC. This gives the protein CASSEQGYEQFF.